Listed below are T cell receptor beta chains from one sample, sequenced in a study of early T cells in non-severe SARS-CoV-2 infection. TCRdb reprocessed the 5' RACE reads via MiXCR and lists one record per CDR3 protein. The sample has tens of thousands of distinct CDR3 sequences; about 11% are singletons. The sequencing sample was made of whole blood. These receptors were obtained from an adult who was a healthcare worker with PCR-confirmed SARS-CoV-2 infection or an uninfected control (not recorded which). Both conserved end residues are part of each CDR3. A D gene is named only where the DNA matches it firmly. Expanded clones are given a class, and other clones once, few, many or no size at all.

cdr3_length: 16; d_call: .; j_call: TRBJ2-4; clone_size: .; v_call: TRBV7-2; cdr3_nt: TGTGCCAGCAGCTTAGATGGGGCAGAGGCCAAAAACATTCAGTACTTC; cdr3_aa: CASSLDGAEAKNIQYF
cdr3_length: 15; d_call: TRBD2; j_call: TRBJ2-7; clone_size: few; v_call: TRBV6-2/TRBV6-3; cdr3_nt: TGTGCCAGCAGGGCCGGGCGGGAGCGATACTACGAGCAGTACTTC; cdr3_aa: CASRAGRERYYEQYF
cdr3_length: 13; d_call: .; j_call: TRBJ2-1; clone_size: .; v_call: TRBV6-2/TRBV6-3; cdr3_nt: TGTGCCAGCAGTTACTTAGTCAACAATGAGCAGTTCTTC; cdr3_aa: CASSYLVNNEQFF
cdr3_length: 17; d_call: TRBD2; j_call: TRBJ2-3; clone_size: many; v_call: TRBV11-2; cdr3_nt: TGTGCCAGCAGCTCCTTCCCCTGGACTAGCGGCACAGATACGCAGTATTTT; cdr3_aa: CASSSFPWTSGTDTQYF
cdr3_length: 14; d_call: .; j_call: TRBJ1-1; clone_size: many; v_call: TRBV20-1; cdr3_nt: TGCAGTGCTAGGCGCGGGGGGCCGAACACTGAAGCTTTCTTT; cdr3_aa: CSARRGGPNTEAFF
cdr3_length: 14; d_call: .; j_call: TRBJ2-7; clone_size: many; v_call: TRBV5-1; cdr3_nt: TGCGCCAGCAGACTTGGGACCCCTTCCTACGAGCAGTACTTC; cdr3_aa: CASRLGTPSYEQYF
cdr3_length: 13; d_call: .; j_call: TRBJ2-1; clone_size: .; v_call: TRBV29-1; cdr3_nt: TGCAGCGTTGAATCCGGAAACTACAATGAGCAGTTCTTC; cdr3_aa: CSVESGNYNEQFF
cdr3_length: 15; d_call: TRBD1; j_call: TRBJ1-1; clone_size: few; v_call: TRBV7-9; cdr3_nt: TGTGCCAGCAGCTTAGCGGGGCCCTCCCAGGGGGCCCTTCGCTTT; cdr3_aa: CASSLAGPSQGALRF
cdr3_length: 16; d_call: TRBD2; j_call: TRBJ2-1; clone_size: many; v_call: TRBV7-2; cdr3_nt: TGTGCCAGCAGCTTAGCGGGGACTAGTCCCCTCAATGAGCAGTTCTTC; cdr3_aa: CASSLAGTSPLNEQFF
cdr3_length: 16; d_call: TRBD2; j_call: TRBJ2-7; clone_size: .; v_call: TRBV20-1; cdr3_nt: TGCAGTGCTAGAGGAGGGACTAGCGGAAGCTCCTACGAGCAGTACTTC; cdr3_aa: CSARGGTSGSSYEQYF
cdr3_length: 14; d_call: TRBD2; j_call: TRBJ2-7; clone_size: many; v_call: TRBV7-8; cdr3_nt: TGTGCCAGCAGCTTAGAACTAGCGGGAGACGAGCAGTACTTC; cdr3_aa: CASSLELAGDEQYF
cdr3_length: 13; d_call: .; j_call: TRBJ1-2; clone_size: once; v_call: TRBV12-3/TRBV12-4; cdr3_nt: TGTGCCAGCAGGCGCTCCGGTGGCTATGGCTACACCTTC; cdr3_aa: CASRRSGGYGYTF
cdr3_length: 15; d_call: .; j_call: TRBJ1-2; clone_size: .; v_call: TRBV5-4; cdr3_nt: TGTGCCAGCAGCTTGGGGGGACCCAGCGGCTATGGCTACACCTTC; cdr3_aa: CASSLGGPSGYGYTF
cdr3_length: 14; d_call: .; j_call: TRBJ1-2; clone_size: many; v_call: TRBV10-3; cdr3_nt: TGTGCCATCAGTTCAGCTACGCAAGCCTATGGCTACACCTTC; cdr3_aa: CAISSATQAYGYTF
cdr3_length: 14; d_call: .; j_call: TRBJ2-7; clone_size: many; v_call: TRBV29-1; cdr3_nt: TGCAGCGTTGTCCCGGGGGGCATCTCCTACGAGCAGTACTTC; cdr3_aa: CSVVPGGISYEQYF
cdr3_length: 14; d_call: .; j_call: TRBJ1-5; clone_size: .; v_call: TRBV2; cdr3_nt: TGTGCCAGCCACGGAGTAGGGGGGTCTCAGCCCCAGCATTTT; cdr3_aa: CASHGVGGSQPQHF
cdr3_length: 19; d_call: TRBD1; j_call: TRBJ2-1; clone_size: few; v_call: TRBV12-3/TRBV12-4; cdr3_nt: TGTGCCAGCAGGCCGACAGGGGGCGGGCGCCGCGTTTTCTACAATGAGCAGTTCTTC; cdr3_aa: CASRPTGGGRRVFYNEQFF
cdr3_length: 16; d_call: TRBD2; j_call: TRBJ2-3; clone_size: .; v_call: TRBV11-3; cdr3_nt: TGTGCCAGCAGCCCCCGAGCGGGAGGAGACACAGATACGCAGTATTTT; cdr3_aa: CASSPRAGGDTDTQYF
cdr3_length: 18; d_call: TRBD2; j_call: TRBJ2-3; clone_size: .; v_call: TRBV20-1; cdr3_nt: TGCAGTGCTAGTGAGGCTAGCGGGAGAGCCCGAGGGGCAGATACGCAGTATTTT; cdr3_aa: CSASEASGRARGADTQYF
cdr3_length: 13; d_call: TRBD2; j_call: TRBJ2-1; clone_size: few; v_call: TRBV29-1; cdr3_nt: TGCAGCGATGGGGGCCTAGCGGGCAATGAGCAGTTCTTC; cdr3_aa: CSDGGLAGNEQFF
cdr3_length: 13; d_call: TRBD1; j_call: TRBJ2-3; clone_size: many; v_call: TRBV7-9; cdr3_nt: TGTGCCAGCAGCTCTACAGGGGCAGATACGCAGTATTTT; cdr3_aa: CASSSTGADTQYF
cdr3_length: 15; d_call: TRBD2; j_call: TRBJ2-7; clone_size: .; v_call: TRBV30; cdr3_nt: TGTGCCTGGAGTGCAGCGGGAGGCCGCTCCTACGAGCAGTACTTC; cdr3_aa: CAWSAAGGRSYEQYF
cdr3_length: 11; d_call: .; j_call: TRBJ2-7; clone_size: few; v_call: TRBV29-1; cdr3_nt: TGCAGCGTTCTTGTTTCCTACGAGCAGTACTTC; cdr3_aa: CSVLVSYEQYF
cdr3_length: 13; d_call: TRBD2; j_call: TRBJ2-1; clone_size: many; v_call: TRBV7-7; cdr3_nt: TGTGCTAGCAGCTTAGCGGGTAGCAATGAGCAGTTCTTC; cdr3_aa: CASSLAGSNEQFF
cdr3_length: 13; d_call: .; j_call: TRBJ2-5; clone_size: many; v_call: TRBV7-9; cdr3_nt: TGTGCCAGCAGCGGAACAGGAGTCGGGACCCAGTACTTC; cdr3_aa: CASSGTGVGTQYF
cdr3_length: 14; d_call: .; j_call: TRBJ2-4; clone_size: many; v_call: TRBV6-2/TRBV6-3; cdr3_nt: TGTGCCAGCAGTGGACAAGTAGCCAAAAACATTCAGTACTTC; cdr3_aa: CASSGQVAKNIQYF
cdr3_length: 15; d_call: TRBD2; j_call: TRBJ2-1; clone_size: few; v_call: TRBV11-2; cdr3_nt: TGTGCCAGCACCTCGACTAGCGGGAGGATCAATGAGCAGTTCTTC; cdr3_aa: CASTSTSGRINEQFF
cdr3_length: 14; d_call: TRBD2; j_call: TRBJ2-5; clone_size: .; v_call: TRBV4-1; cdr3_nt: TGCGCCAGCACCAAAGACGGACTAGCGACGACCCAGTACTTC; cdr3_aa: CASTKDGLATTQYF
cdr3_length: 11; d_call: .; j_call: TRBJ2-7; clone_size: .; v_call: TRBV20-1; cdr3_nt: TGCAGTGCTAGAGAGGCATACGAGCAGTACTTC; cdr3_aa: CSAREAYEQYF
cdr3_length: 15; d_call: TRBD2; j_call: TRBJ2-7; clone_size: few; v_call: TRBV2; cdr3_nt: TGTGCCAGCACGTCTAGCGGCGAACTTAAACCCGAGCAGTACTTC; cdr3_aa: CASTSSGELKPEQYF
cdr3_length: 16; d_call: .; j_call: TRBJ2-1; clone_size: many; v_call: TRBV20-1; cdr3_nt: TGCAGTGCTAGTTCTGCCGAAGGAAGCTCCTACAATGAGCAGTTCTTC; cdr3_aa: CSASSAEGSSYNEQFF
cdr3_length: 13; d_call: TRBD1; j_call: TRBJ1-2; clone_size: few; v_call: TRBV11-1; cdr3_nt: TGTGCCAGCAGCCAGACAGGGGACTATGGCTACACCTTC; cdr3_aa: CASSQTGDYGYTF
cdr3_length: 18; d_call: .; j_call: TRBJ1-4; clone_size: few; v_call: TRBV16; cdr3_nt: TGTGCCAGCAGCCAATCGATAGGAATTGGGACGGTCAGTGAAAAACTGTTTTTT; cdr3_aa: CASSQSIGIGTVSEKLFF
cdr3_length: 12; d_call: .; j_call: TRBJ2-5; clone_size: few; v_call: TRBV3-1; cdr3_nt: TGTGCCAGCAGCCAGGTCCAGGTGGCCCAGTACTTC; cdr3_aa: CASSQVQVAQYF
cdr3_length: 13; d_call: .; j_call: TRBJ2-3; clone_size: .; v_call: TRBV5-1; cdr3_nt: TGCGCCAGCAGCTCGAAGCCCAGAGATACGCAGTATTTT; cdr3_aa: CASSSKPRDTQYF
cdr3_length: 17; d_call: TRBD1; j_call: TRBJ2-4; clone_size: many; v_call: TRBV9; cdr3_nt: TGTGCCAGCAGCGTCGGAGGTGGACAGGGGCTTTGGAACATTCAGTACTTC; cdr3_aa: CASSVGGGQGLWNIQYF
cdr3_length: 17; d_call: .; j_call: TRBJ2-6; clone_size: few; v_call: TRBV19; cdr3_nt: TGTGCCACCAGCCCATTTTCCCGTTACTCTGGGGCCAACGTCCTGACTTTC; cdr3_aa: CATSPFSRYSGANVLTF
cdr3_length: 15; d_call: TRBD2; j_call: TRBJ2-5; clone_size: many; v_call: TRBV7-9; cdr3_nt: TGTGCCAGCAGCTTAGGGGCGGGAGTACAAGAGACCCAGTACTTC; cdr3_aa: CASSLGAGVQETQYF
cdr3_length: 15; d_call: .; j_call: TRBJ2-6; clone_size: few; v_call: TRBV18; cdr3_nt: TGTGCCAGCTCACCACAGATCTCTGGGGCCAACGTCCTGACTTTC; cdr3_aa: CASSPQISGANVLTF
cdr3_length: 15; d_call: .; j_call: TRBJ1-2; clone_size: many; v_call: TRBV25-1; cdr3_nt: TGTGCCAGCAGTGAATTCGTAGAGGGAAACTATGGCTACACCTTC; cdr3_aa: CASSEFVEGNYGYTF
cdr3_length: 14; d_call: .; j_call: TRBJ2-3; clone_size: few; v_call: TRBV7-3; cdr3_nt: TGTGCCAGCAGCTTAAGCGGGGTCCTAGATACGCAGTATTTT; cdr3_aa: CASSLSGVLDTQYF
cdr3_length: 11; d_call: .; j_call: TRBJ2-5; clone_size: few; v_call: TRBV3-1; cdr3_nt: TGTGCCACTTCCGAACAAGAGACCCAGTACTTC; cdr3_aa: CATSEQETQYF
cdr3_length: 14; d_call: TRBD2; j_call: TRBJ2-2; clone_size: few; v_call: TRBV6-2/TRBV6-3; cdr3_nt: TGTGCCAGCAGTCGGGACTACCACACCGGGGAGCTGTTTTTT; cdr3_aa: CASSRDYHTGELFF
cdr3_length: 17; d_call: TRBD2; j_call: TRBJ2-6; clone_size: few; v_call: TRBV7-2; cdr3_nt: TGTGCCAGGGCTGCCATTACCGGGACTAATATCGCCAACGTCCTGACTTTC; cdr3_aa: CARAAITGTNIANVLTF
cdr3_length: 15; d_call: TRBD2; j_call: TRBJ2-3; clone_size: many; v_call: TRBV29-1; cdr3_nt: TGCAGCGTTGAGAAAAGCGGGGCCAGCACAGATACGCAGTATTTT; cdr3_aa: CSVEKSGASTDTQYF
cdr3_length: 16; d_call: TRBD2; j_call: TRBJ2-7; clone_size: .; v_call: TRBV5-1; cdr3_nt: TGCGCCAGCAGCTTGGAGGCTAGCGGGGGGTCATACGAGCAGTACTTC; cdr3_aa: CASSLEASGGSYEQYF
cdr3_length: 14; d_call: .; j_call: TRBJ2-5; clone_size: few; v_call: TRBV20-1; cdr3_nt: TGCAGTGGCAAGAGGAGCGGAGGTCAAGAGACCCAGTACTTC; cdr3_aa: CSGKRSGGQETQYF
cdr3_length: 13; d_call: .; j_call: TRBJ2-3; clone_size: .; v_call: TRBV27; cdr3_nt: TGTGCCAGCAGTTTGAGGAGGAGGGATACGCAGTATTTT; cdr3_aa: CASSLRRRDTQYF
cdr3_length: 13; d_call: TRBD2; j_call: TRBJ2-3; clone_size: .; v_call: TRBV6-2/TRBV6-3; cdr3_nt: TGTGCCAGCACAGCGGGAGAGGTAGATACGCAGTATTTT; cdr3_aa: CASTAGEVDTQYF
cdr3_length: 14; d_call: TRBD1; j_call: TRBJ2-2; clone_size: .; v_call: TRBV5-1; cdr3_nt: TGCGCCAGCAGCGGACAGGGCCGCACCGGGGAGCTGTTTTTT; cdr3_aa: CASSGQGRTGELFF
cdr3_length: 11; d_call: .; j_call: TRBJ2-1; clone_size: many; v_call: TRBV29-1; cdr3_nt: TGCAGCGTTGCTACAGGAGATGAGCAGTTCTTC; cdr3_aa: CSVATGDEQFF
cdr3_length: 16; d_call: TRBD2; j_call: TRBJ2-7; clone_size: many; v_call: TRBV11-2; cdr3_nt: TGTGCCAGCAGCTTAGTGGCAGCGGGAGACCCCTACGAGCAGTACTTC; cdr3_aa: CASSLVAAGDPYEQYF
cdr3_length: 14; d_call: .; j_call: TRBJ1-3; clone_size: few; v_call: TRBV7-9; cdr3_nt: TGTGCCAGCAGCGCGAGTTTATCTGGAAACACCATATATTTT; cdr3_aa: CASSASLSGNTIYF
cdr3_length: 16; d_call: TRBD2; j_call: TRBJ2-3; clone_size: .; v_call: TRBV7-8; cdr3_nt: TGTGCCAGCAGCTTAGCACGGGCTAGCGGCTCAGATACGCAGTATTTT; cdr3_aa: CASSLARASGSDTQYF
cdr3_length: 12; d_call: .; j_call: TRBJ2-1; clone_size: few; v_call: TRBV27; cdr3_nt: TGTGCCAGCAGTTCCATAGGGAGTGAGCAGTTCTTC; cdr3_aa: CASSSIGSEQFF
cdr3_length: 14; d_call: .; j_call: TRBJ2-1; clone_size: .; v_call: TRBV19; cdr3_nt: TGTGCCAGTAGTAATACGGGAGACTACAATGAGCAGTTCTTC; cdr3_aa: CASSNTGDYNEQFF
cdr3_length: 15; d_call: .; j_call: TRBJ2-3; clone_size: many; v_call: TRBV25-1; cdr3_nt: TGTGCCAGCAGTGAAGGGACCCACTCCACAGATACGCAGTATTTT; cdr3_aa: CASSEGTHSTDTQYF
cdr3_length: 14; d_call: .; j_call: TRBJ1-5; clone_size: many; v_call: TRBV2; cdr3_nt: TGTGCCAGCACCAGGGACCGGGGCAATCAGCCCCAGCATTTT; cdr3_aa: CASTRDRGNQPQHF
cdr3_length: 14; d_call: .; j_call: TRBJ1-3; clone_size: many; v_call: TRBV29-1; cdr3_nt: TGCAGCGTTGAAGGGGGGAACTCTGGAAACACCATATATTTT; cdr3_aa: CSVEGGNSGNTIYF